This TCR beta chain was recovered during a study of regulatory T cells in long-lasting Graves disease (dated by TCRdb to about 2021). With regard to the full study: Patients with newly diagnosed Graves' disease had been on antithyroid drugs for under 3 months. Patients with persistent Graves' disease were compared with patients with newly diagnosed Graves' disease using TCR sequencing and RNA sequencing of peripheral blood. The study took place in China and was registered as a clinical trial. A total of roughly 35 samples underwent TCR sequencing: about 13 from persistent and roughly 20 from newly diagnosed Graves' disease patients. The investigation overall reported the following: Only peripheral blood was studied, because thyroid tissue, the primary lesion, was inaccessible. Persistent patients shared more public clonotypes among themselves (approximately 2,500) than newly diagnosed patients did (approximately 970). The small sample size was acknowledged by the authors as a limitation that may reduce accuracy. Only the TCR beta chain was sequenced and analyzed. Compared with newly diagnosed patients, patients with persistent Graves' disease had lower TCR Shannon entropy and fewer highly expanded clones, which suggests clonal expansion.

The label giving this sample's time point can be read as: newly diagnosed GD, antithyroid drugs for less than 3 months. For both TCR sequencing and RNA sequencing, RNA was extracted from PBMCs using TRIzol. Graves' disease was diagnosed according to American Thyroid Association guidelines. Recruitment of patients was carried out at an endocrinology department in Xi'an, China. Each patient gave 7 to 9.5 milliliters of peripheral blood, collected in an EDTA anticoagulant tube. PBMCs were isolated by Ficoll Paque Plus density gradient separation without further T cell sorting. RNA quality was checked with an Agilent 2100 Bioanalyzer and agarose gel, and concentration with a NanoDrop 2000. The library was made by multiplex PCR. Sequencing was performed on an Illumina HiSeq 4000. iRepertoire HTBI primers and Arm-PCR amplification of CDR3 regions were used to construct TCR beta libraries. Before sequencing, the PCR products underwent gel purification. Concerning the study's data processing: A total of around 59 TRBV and some 15 TRBJ segments were identified across samples and were used for gene usage analysis of CDR3 amino acid clonotypes. COPE and FqMerger were used to merge the filtered high-quality paired reads into contigs. BLAST was used to align contigs to IMGT TRBV, TRBD and TRBJ reference genes, and CDR3 was defined according to IMGT. Any clonotype with a frequency above 0.1% was counted as a highly expanded clone. Shannon entropy served as the measure of repertoire diversity, while the Gini coefficient captured V-J evenness. Public clonotypes were defined as clonotypes shared by more than one individual. TCRdb passed the public sequencing reads through fastp at Q25 and MiXCR, retaining productive beta sequences. CDR3 protein sequences are deduplicated, and each keeps its most common genes and DNA. The V and J calls shown here were made by TCRdb, not taken from the authors' results. The sample includes approximately 230,000 distinct CDR3 sequences, with approximately 20% observed a single time. The ten most abundant clones make up approximately 24% of the sample.

Turning to this clonotype: Its antigen has not been determined. Qualities for individual bases were not recorded, and no much larger clone is one base off.

This sample comprised peripheral blood mononuclear cells (PBMCs), obtained at new diagnosis, from a patient treated with antithyroid drugs. This sequence was found in a female donor with Graves disease.

The CDR3 has the sequence CASSFRREGHEQFF. The bases read TGTGCCAGCAGCTTTAGGAGGGAGGGGCATGAGCAGTTCTTC. The chain links TRBV11-2 with TRBJ2-1, with 7 bases aligning to TRBD2. V trim: 3 bases; J trim: 8 bases; unmatched bases: 7. The CDR3 contains 14 residues, cysteine and phenylalanine counted. CDR3 DNA only is kept here, 42 bases in frame from base 1. Reading the germline V gene gives CDR1 SGHAT and CDR2 FQNNGV. Extended through the reference TRBV11-2 and TRBJ2-1 proteins, this CDR3 yields the full variable domain: EAGVAQSPRYKIIEKRQSVAFWCNPISGHATLYWYQQILGQGPKLLIQFQNNGVVDDSQLPKDRFSAERLKGVDSTLKIQPAKLEDSAVYLCASSFRREGHEQFFGPGTRLTVL.